Listed below are T cell receptor beta chains from one sample, sequenced in a study of tumor-infiltrating lymphocytes in primary liver carcinoma. TCRdb fed the multiplex PCR reads into MiXCR, producing one record per CDR3 protein. The sample lists about 180,000 distinct CDR3 sequences, about 60% occurring once. Sequenced sample: peripheral blood. These receptors were taken from a man aged 40-50 years with primary liver carcinoma and hepatitis B virus infection. CDR3s include the opening cysteine and the closing phenylalanine or tryptophan. Fields, in order: V gene, clone size, J gene, D gene, CDR3 DNA, CDR3 protein. A D gene is named only where the DNA matches it firmly. Part of the rows lack a size; the others show once, few, many or a class for expanded clones.

V gene: TRBV11-2
clone size: NA
J gene: TRBJ2-1
D gene: NA
CDR3 DNA: TGTACCAGCAATGACAGGTCCCCTGGGCAGTTCTTC
CDR3 protein: CTSNDRSPGQFF

V gene: TRBV6-1
clone size: NA
J gene: TRBJ1-1
D gene: TRBD1
CDR3 DNA: TGTGCCAGCAGTGAGAGTGACAGGGTGGCTTTCTTT
CDR3 protein: CASSESDRVAFF

V gene: TRBV7-8
clone size: few
J gene: TRBJ2-3
D gene: TRBD2
CDR3 DNA: TGTGCCAGCAGCTTACTTGGACTAGCGGGGTTCACAGATACGCAGTATTTT
CDR3 protein: CASSLLGLAGFTDTQYF

V gene: TRBV2
clone size: NA
J gene: TRBJ1-5
D gene: NA
CDR3 DNA: TGTGCCAGCATTGAATCAGGTTATCAGCCCCAGCATTTT
CDR3 protein: CASIESGYQPQHF

V gene: TRBV6-4
clone size: few
J gene: TRBJ2-3
D gene: NA
CDR3 DNA: TGTGCCAGCAGTGACTCTAGGGACTCTTCGCAGTATTTT
CDR3 protein: CASSDSRDSSQYF

V gene: TRBV29-1
clone size: NA
J gene: TRBJ2-1
D gene: NA
CDR3 DNA: TGCAGCGTTTTGACAGACCCTGGGTCCTACAATGAGCAGTTCTTC
CDR3 protein: CSVLTDPGSYNEQFF

V gene: TRBV4-1
clone size: NA
J gene: TRBJ2-7
D gene: TRBD1
CDR3 DNA: TGTGCCAGCAGCCATAGGACAGGGCTCTCCTACGAGCAGTACTTC
CDR3 protein: CASSHRTGLSYEQYF

V gene: TRBV6-1
clone size: NA
J gene: TRBJ2-2
D gene: NA
CDR3 DNA: TGTGCCAGCAGTGACCTCAGGCAGTCTAACAACGGGGAGCTATTTTTT
CDR3 protein: CASSDLRQSNNGELFF

V gene: TRBV6-1
clone size: NA
J gene: TRBJ2-7
D gene: TRBD1
CDR3 DNA: TGTGCCAGCAGCCCCGGGACAGGGTACGAGCAGTACTTC
CDR3 protein: CASSPGTGYEQYF

V gene: TRBV30
clone size: NA
J gene: TRBJ2-1
D gene: TRBD2
CDR3 DNA: TGTGCCTGGAGTGTCCTGACTAGCGGGAGTTACAATGAGCAGTTCTTC
CDR3 protein: CAWSVLTSGSYNEQFF

V gene: TRBV12-5
clone size: NA
J gene: TRBJ1-6
D gene: NA
CDR3 DNA: TGTGCTAGTGGTTTGGTCGCCTTT
CDR3 protein: CASGLVAF

V gene: TRBV11-2
clone size: few
J gene: TRBJ2-7
D gene: NA
CDR3 DNA: TGTGCCAGCAGCTTAGGGGGATCGGCCTACGAGCAGTACTTC
CDR3 protein: CASSLGGSAYEQYF

V gene: TRBV24-1
clone size: NA
J gene: TRBJ2-7
D gene: TRBD1
CDR3 DNA: TGTGCCACCAGTGATTCCCGACAGGGTTTCTCCTACGAGCAGTACTTC
CDR3 protein: CATSDSRQGFSYEQYF